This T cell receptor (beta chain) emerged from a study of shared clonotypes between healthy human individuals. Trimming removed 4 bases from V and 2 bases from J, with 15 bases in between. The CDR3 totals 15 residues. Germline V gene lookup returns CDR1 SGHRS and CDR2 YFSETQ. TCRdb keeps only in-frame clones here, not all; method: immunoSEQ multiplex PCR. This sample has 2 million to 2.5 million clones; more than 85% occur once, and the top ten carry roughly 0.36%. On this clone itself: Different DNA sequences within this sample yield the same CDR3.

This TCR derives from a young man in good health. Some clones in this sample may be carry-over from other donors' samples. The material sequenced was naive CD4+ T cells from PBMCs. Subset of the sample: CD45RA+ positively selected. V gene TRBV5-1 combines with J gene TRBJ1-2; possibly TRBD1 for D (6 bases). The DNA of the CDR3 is TGCGCCAGCAGCCCCCAAGGGGGGGCGAACTATGGCTACACCTTC. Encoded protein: CASSPQGGANYGYTF.